What follows are 21 T cell receptor beta chains derived from one specimen sequenced in a study of blood T cell repertoires in COVID-19. Data came from immunoSEQ multiplex PCR; TCRdb stores just in-frame clones and leaves some out. In the table there are around 110,000 clones, about 80% of which are singletons. The sequenced material came from peripheral blood. The receptors were gathered from a man between 65 and 85 years old with active or convalescent COVID-19.

This CDR3 reads CASSLAGQGFEKLFF. In DNA form, the CDR3 reads TGTGCCAGCAGCCTCGCCGGACAGGGTTTTGAAAAACTGTTTTTT. V is TRBV27 and J is TRBJ1-4, with TRBD1 identical over 8 bases. The V gene end was trimmed by 6 bases and the J gene end by 7 bases; junction bases not matched to a gene: 10. Germline V gives CDR1 MNHEY, CDR2 SMNVEV (reference sequence). CDR3 length equals 15 residues.

This chain links TRBV28 with TRBJ2-1, with 7 bases lining up with TRBD2. Looked up from germline, CDR1 is MDHEN and CDR2 is SYDVKM. The trim removed 5 bases at V and 4 bases at J, leaving 11 bases unmatched. The CDR3 has 16 amino acids. The CDR3 nucleotides read TGTGCCAGCAGTCCACTAGCGAGGAGGTCGTACAATGAGCAGTTCTTC. This encodes CASSPLARRSYNEQFF.

J is TRBJ2-5 and V is TRBV5-1; tentatively, D is TRBD1 (7 bases). This CDR3 is 17 amino acids long. The germline V and J ends were trimmed by 0 bases and 2 bases, with 17 bases remaining between them. The V gene's germline CDR1 is SGHRS and CDR2 YFSETQ. The CDR3 DNA is TGCGCCAGCAGCTTGGGCTCAGGGGGGAAGCTGCAAGAGACCCAGTACTTC. It translates to CASSLGSGGKLQETQYF.

J is TRBJ2-1 and V is TRBV18; D may be TRBD2 (6 bases). V dropped 1 base and J dropped 0 bases, with 10 bases sitting between them. The CDR3 is 16 residues long. Germline CDR1 and CDR2: KGHSH and LQKENI. CDR3 DNA: TGTGCCAGCTCACCACGTGCGGGGACCTCCTACAATGAGCAGTTCTTC. This sequence encodes CASSPRAGTSYNEQFF.

The CDR3, as DNA: TGTGCCAGCAGTTACTCCCAGGGCACGGACTATGGCTACACCTTC. Encoded protein: CASSYSQGTDYGYTF. This chain connects TRBV6-5 to TRBJ1-2; TRBD1 might be the D (5 bases). CDR3 size: 15 residues. Trimming removed 0 bases at V and 3 bases at J, with 11 bases between. Germline V gives CDR1 MNHEY, CDR2 SVGAGI.

As for this clone: The junction departs from the called germline gene at one end, perhaps through a read error. J is TRBJ2-7 and V is TRBV3-1 (or the pseudogene TRBV3-2); D is possibly TRBD1 (6 bases). This CDR3 region has 14 residues. CDR1 and CDR2 (germline): LGHDT, YNNKEL (reference sequence). Written as DNA, the CDR3 is TGTGCCAGCAGCCAAAAGATGGGACAAAAAATAACTAACTTC. It codes for CASSQKMGQKITNF.

V and J are TRBV30 and TRBJ2-3; 10 bases align to TRBD2. J lost 4 bases, V lost 3 bases, and 7 bases had no gene match. Germline CDR1 reads GTSNPN; CDR2 reads SVGIG (reference sequence). The CDR3 has 15 residues. The CDR3 DNA reads as TGTGCCTGGAGAAGGAGCGGGGGGGCCCCAGATACGCAGTATTTT. Translated: CAWRRSGGAPDTQYF.

CDR3 sequence reads: CASSLYRNTEAFF. The CDR3 nucleotides are TGTGCCAGCAGCCTGTACAGGAACACTGAAGCTTTCTTT. This rearrangement joins TRBV11-2 to TRBJ1-1; D not certain. Trimming removed 5 bases from V and 1 base from J, with 8 bases in between. Germline lookup yields CDR1 SGHAT and CDR2 FQNNGV. This CDR3 region has 13 residues.

The rearrangement uses TRBV7-2 and TRBJ1-5, with D perhaps TRBD1 (5 bases). The CDR3 sequence is 17 residues long. Germline-derived CDR1 and CDR2 are SGHTA and FQGNSA. V was clipped by 2 bases and J by 4 bases, with 18 bases between them. In DNA, the CDR3 is TGTGCCAGCAGCTTAAGAGGGGTGGGGGGTAGTAATCAGCCCCAGCATTTT. Amino acids: CASSLRGVGGSNQPQHF.

The chain has TRBV28 and TRBJ2-1, with 12 bases fitting TRBD1. V lost 3 bases to trimming and J lost 13 bases; unmatched junction nucleotides: 25. The CDR3 has 20 amino acids. The germline gives CDR1 MDHEN, CDR2 SYDVKM. CDR3 bases: TGTGCCAGCAGTTTGCCGGGACAGGGGGCGTTTTTTCGAGAGACCCGAAAACAGTTCTTC. Translated, it gives CASSLPGQGAFFRETRKQFF.

The genes are TRBV11-3 and TRBJ1-2, with 12 bases lining up with TRBD1. The V segment lost 5 bases and the J segment 3 bases; nucleotides outside the gene matches: 10. Germline values: CDR1 SGHNT, CDR2 YENEEA. The CDR3 is 17 residues long. CDR3 amino acids: CASSLAGTGGKDYGYTF. The DNA for the CDR3 is TGTGCCAGCAGCCTTGCGGGGACAGGGGGCAAAGACTATGGCTACACCTTC. The whole variable domain, remainder taken from reference TRBV11-3 and TRBJ1-2, is EAGVVQSPRYKIIEKKQPVAFWCNPISGHNTLYWYLQNLGQGPELLIRYENEEAVDDSQLPKDRFSAERLKGVDSTLKIQPAELGDSAVYLCASSLAGTGGKDYGYTFGSGTRLTVV.

This CDR3 reads CSAALSRGEKLFF. Here the CDR3 DNA reads TGCAGCGCTGCATTGAGTAGGGGTGAAAAACTGTTTTTT. The J gene is TRBJ1-4, the V gene TRBV29-1, with D possibly TRBD1 on 5 matching bases. CDR1 is SQVTM and CDR2 is ANQGSEA in the germline V gene. This CDR3 comprises 13 residues. The V end lost 7 bases, the J end lost 7 bases, and 16 bases lay between the germline ends.

The rearrangement links TRBV7-2 to TRBJ2-5, with D perhaps TRBD2 (5 bases). The germline gives CDR1 SGHTA, CDR2 FQGNSA. The CDR3 runs to 16 residues. The V end lost 1 base, the J end lost 7 bases, and 19 bases lay between the germline ends. For the CDR3, the DNA is TGTGCCAGCAGCTTAGGAGCGGCAGGAAACGGAGGGACCCAGTACTTC. Translating gives CASSLGAAGNGGTQYF.

The rearrangement uses TRBV7-9 and TRBJ1-3; perhaps TRBD1 as D (6 bases). The CDR3 contains 16 residues. Germline V gene lookup returns CDR1 SEHNR and CDR2 FQNEAQ (reference sequence). Trimming removed 6 bases from V and 0 bases from J, with 15 bases in between. The CDR3 bases are TGTGCCAGCAGTTTCGCGACAGGCAGCTCTGGAAACACCATATATTTT. It encodes CASSFATGSSGNTIYF.

The J gene is TRBJ2-5, the V gene TRBV6-6, with a weak D call TRBD1 (5 bases). This CDR3 has 12 residues. CDR1 MNHNY and CDR2 SVGAGI come from the germline V gene (reference sequence). V lost 8 bases and J 3 bases, leaving 10 bases between the germline ends. Here the CDR3 reads CASGSTEETQYF. The CDR3 DNA reads TGTGCCAGCGGCTCGACAGAAGAGACCCAGTACTTC.

The chain recombines TRBV28 with TRBJ2-1; D may be TRBD1 (6 bases). CDR3 length equals 15 residues. Germline V lookup: CDR1 MDHEN, CDR2 SYDVKM. V was shortened by 7 bases and J by 10 bases, with 23 bases between the two germline ends. The CDR3 spells CASNLVLGAASEQFF. The CDR3 bases are TGTGCCAGCAATTTGGTGCTGGGGGCGGCCTCAGAGCAGTTCTTC. Using reference TRBV28 and TRBJ2-1 for the parts outside the CDR3, the full variable domain is DVKVTQSSRYLVKRTGEKVFLECVQDMDHENMFWYRQDPGLGLRLIYFSYDVKMKEKGDIPEGYSVSREKKERFSLILESASTNQTSMYLCASNLVLGAASEQFFGPGTRLTVL.

The rearrangement uses TRBV10-1 and TRBJ2-7; D is unclear. The CDR3 length is 13 residues. Germline V gives CDR1 WNHNN, CDR2 SYGVQD (reference sequence). Between the trimmed V and J ends, which lost 1 base and 5 bases, there was a span of 9 bases. The CDR3 bases are TGCGCCAGCAGTGAGTTGGCAGAAGACGAGCAGTACTTC. It is translated as CASSELAEDEQYF.

This chain links TRBV4-3 with TRBJ2-1; possibly TRBD2 for D (5 bases). This CDR3 has 13 amino acids. Deletions cut 0 bases from V and 10 bases from J, with 10 bases between. Germline V gene lookup returns CDR1 LGHNA and CDR2 YSLEER. CDR3 region: CASSQDHWREQFF. The CDR3 DNA follows: TGCGCCAGCAGCCAAGATCATTGGAGGGAGCAGTTCTTC.

The V and J genes are TRBV3-1 (or the pseudogene TRBV3-2) and TRBJ1-2; a weak D match, TRBD1 (6 bases). The CDR3 contains 17 residues. From germline, CDR1 is LGHDT and CDR2 YNNKEL (reference sequence). V dropped 7 bases and J dropped 8 bases, with 29 bases sitting between them. DNA of the CDR3: TGTGCCAGCAACCCTAGCAGTACTTCTGGGACACTGTCGGGCTACACCTTC. Protein: CASNPSSTSGTLSGYTF.

V gene TRBV5-1 combines with J gene TRBJ1-3; TRBD1 is a possible D gene (5 bases). The V gene lost 6 bases and the J gene lost 4 bases, with 17 bases spanning the gap. Germline-derived CDR1 and CDR2 are SGHRS and YFSETQ. This CDR3 has 15 residues. The CDR3 region is CASTQSGSEGNTIYF. As DNA, the CDR3 is TGCGCCAGCACACAATCAGGGTCCGAAGGAAACACCATATATTTT.

Here the CDR3 reads CASSQETVRDSQETQYF. The CDR3 DNA reads as TGTGCCAGCAGCCAAGAAACTGTTCGGGACTCCCAAGAGACCCAGTACTTC. This chain links TRBV4-2 with TRBJ2-5, with D possibly TRBD2 on 6 matching bases. The V end was cut by 0 bases, the J end by 1 base, with 15 bases between. This CDR3 contains 17 residues. The germline CDR1 and CDR2 sequences are LGHNA and YNFKEQ.